These 22 T cell receptor beta chains share one sample of origin, sequenced in a study of T cells in Graves' hyperthyroidism and ophthalmopathy. Amplification targeted TCR beta CDR3 regions from RNA transcripts. Primed by the HTBI set, a first-round RT-PCR was run on the TCR CDR3. A single record per CDR3 protein comes from TCRdb applying MiXCR to the multiplex PCR reads. The sample has approximately 590,000 distinct CDR3 sequences, 15% to 18% seen once. Material: blood. The source of these receptors is a woman aged 30 to 39 with Graves' hyperthyroidism.

The chain carries TRBV20-1 and TRBJ2-7, with TRBD2 matching over 9 bases. V gave up 6 bases and J gave up 9 bases; unmatched junction bases: 18. In germline, CDR1 is DFQATT, CDR2 SNEGSKA (reference sequence). The CDR3 runs to 15 residues. The CDR3 DNA reads as TGCAGTGCGGCGGGGGCGGGAGGGTCCCCCTTGGGGCAGTACTTC. Its translation is CSAAGAGGSPLGQYF.

The sample holds many counts of this clonotype. The chain has TRBV12-3 or TRBV12-4 and TRBJ2-7; D assignment may be TRBD1 or TRBD2 (7 bases each). Trimming shortened V by 5 bases and J by 7 bases, and 21 bases separated the two germline ends. This CDR3 has 15 residues. The CDR3 DNA reads as TGTGCCAGCAGTCACGCAGGGGGAAGGGAGGGGGAGCAGTACTTC. This sequence encodes CASSHAGGREGEQYF.

This clonotype occurred many times. The chain is built from TRBV2 and TRBJ2-3; D might be TRBD1 (6 bases). CDR3 length: 18 amino acids. Germline assignment: CDR1 SNHLY and CDR2 FYNNEI. V was cut by 2 bases and J by 1 base, with 19 bases left in between. DNA for the CDR3: TGTGCCAGCAGTGAAACCCCTCCCCCGACAGGAGGCACAGATACGCAGTATTTT. Amino acid sequence: CASSETPPPTGGTDTQYF.

This clonotype came up many times. V is TRBV12-3 or TRBV12-4 and J is TRBJ2-2, with D hard to call. This CDR3 is 15 amino acids long. Trimming took off 5 bases at V and 1 base at J, with 11 bases between the two ends. The chain's CDR3 is CASSPLIRNTGELFF. For the CDR3, the DNA is TGTGCCAGCAGTCCGCTCATACGGAACACCGGGGAGCTGTTTTTT.

V and J are TRBV7-2 and TRBJ1-5; D call uncertain. Germline V gene data show CDR1 as SGHTA and CDR2 as FQGNSA. V was trimmed by 1 base and J by 5 bases, leaving 6 bases between them. The CDR3 is 13 residues long. The CDR3 DNA follows: TGTGCCAGCAGCTTAGGGGTTCATCAGCCCCAGCATTTT. Its protein product is CASSLGVHQPQHF.

This clonotype was recorded at least ten times. The chain joins TRBV7-9 to TRBJ2-7, with D perhaps TRBD2 (6 bases). V gave up 3 bases and J gave up 4 bases, with 13 bases separating them. CDR3 size: 14 residues. Germline V gives CDR1 SEHNR, CDR2 FQNEAQ (reference sequence). The CDR3 region has the DNA TGTGCCAGCAGCTTCCGTCGGGAGAATTACGAGCAGTACTTC. It encodes CASSFRRENYEQYF. The variable domain in full, completed from reference TRBV7-9 and TRBJ2-7, reads DTGVSQNPRHKITKRGQNVTFRCDPISEHNRLYWYRQTLGQGPEFLTYFQNEAQLEKSRLLSDRFSAERPKGSFSTLEIQRTEQGDSAMYLCASSFRRENYEQYFGPGTRLTVT.

This clonotype showed up many times. This chain links TRBV7-2 with TRBJ2-1; D could derive from TRBD1 or TRBD2 (6 bases each). The germline V gene encodes CDR1 SGHTA and CDR2 FQGNSA. The CDR3 sequence is 15 residues long. V was shortened by 2 bases and J by 2 bases, with 10 bases between the two germline ends. CDR3 sequence: CASSLYRGPYNEQFF. The CDR3 DNA follows: TGTGCCAGCAGCTTATACCGGGGGCCCTACAATGAGCAGTTCTTC.

The sample holds many counts of this clonotype. The genes are TRBV9 and TRBJ2-5, with 9 bases fitting TRBD2. The CDR3 sequence is 16 residues long. Losses at the gene ends were 3 bases for V and 5 bases for J; bases not matched to a gene: 11. The germline V gene encodes CDR1 SGDLS and CDR2 YYNGEE. The CDR3 spells CASSAPDLAGRETQYF. CDR3 coding DNA: TGTGCCAGCAGCGCCCCCGACCTAGCGGGAAGGGAGACCCAGTACTTC.

This clonotype was recorded at least ten times. The genes are TRBV24-1 and TRBJ1-1; a possible D gene is TRBD1 (5 bases). The CDR3 spans 14 residues. The germline V and J ends were trimmed by 4 bases and 0 bases, with 8 bases remaining between them. From germline, CDR1 is KGHDR and CDR2 SFDVKD. The CDR3 coding sequence is TGTGCCACCAGTGACGGCAGGGTGAACACTGAAGCTTTCTTT. Translated: CATSDGRVNTEAFF.

There are a few counts of this clonotype. The chain couples TRBV9 to TRBJ2-1, with 11 bases aligning to TRBD2. Trimming at V came to 3 bases and at J to 6 bases, leaving 11 bases not matched to a gene. Germline lookup yields CDR1 SGDLS and CDR2 YYNGEE. CDR3 size: 17 residues. The chain's CDR3 is CASSGPSGTSGSNEQFF. The CDR3 DNA sequence: TGTGCCAGCAGCGGACCATCCGGGACTAGCGGATCCAATGAGCAGTTCTTC.

This clonotype was detected many times. The V gene is TRBV5-8, the J gene TRBJ2-7, with 10 bases aligning to TRBD2. Germline V gives CDR1 SGHTS, CDR2 YDEGEE. Trimming at V came to 3 bases and at J to 4 bases, leaving 7 bases not matched to a gene. The CDR3 covers 15 residues. Here the CDR3 DNA reads TGTGCCAGCAGCTCTCGGGCTAGCGGGAGTTACGAGCAGTACTTC. It codes for CASSSRASGSYEQYF.

This clonotype was seen at least ten times. The chain has TRBV30 and TRBJ1-1; D might be TRBD1 (6 bases). Trimming shortened V by 5 bases and J by 4 bases, and 14 bases separated the two germline ends. The CDR3 runs to 13 residues. Germline V gene lookup returns CDR1 GTSNPN and CDR2 SVGIG (reference sequence). The CDR3 DNA sequence: TGTGCCTGGTCGACAGGACCCGCCACTGAAGCTTTCTTT. Protein product: CAWSTGPATEAFF.

This clonotype was found many times. V is TRBV6-1 and J is TRBJ1-5; unclear D gene. Germline V gene sequence: CDR1 MNHNS, CDR2 SASEGT. The CDR3 contains 16 residues. V gave up 3 bases and J gave up 3 bases, with 15 bases separating them. The CDR3, as DNA: TGTGCCAGCAGTGACCCCCCGGGCAGGATCAATCAGCCCCAGCATTTT. It specifies CASSDPPGRINQPQHF.

This clonotype was recorded many times. The CDR3 DNA reads as TGTGCCAGCAGCTTACTGACAGGAGGCCCCTACGAGCAGTACTTC. Amino acids: CASSLLTGGPYEQYF. The chain is built from TRBV13 and TRBJ2-7, with D perhaps TRBD1 (6 bases). The CDR3 has 15 residues. V was pared by 2 bases and J by 2 bases, with 13 bases between. CDR1 is PRHDT, CDR2 FYEKMQ, per germline (reference sequence).

This clonotype occurred many times. The chain has TRBV20-1 and TRBJ2-5; D is unclear. The germline CDR1 and CDR2 sequences are DFQATT and SNEGSKA (reference sequence). The CDR3 is 11 residues long. The V end was cut by 5 bases, the J end by 4 bases, with 8 bases between. The CDR3 spells CSASRTETQYF. The CDR3 DNA reads TGCAGTGCTTCCAGGACAGAGACCCAGTACTTC.

This clonotype has just a few counts. The chain recombines TRBV19 with TRBJ2-1; no reliable D call. This CDR3 has 11 residues. Deletions cut 3 bases from V and 8 bases from J, with 5 bases between. Per the germline V gene, CDR1 is LNHDA and CDR2 is SQIVND (reference sequence). CDR3 sequence: CASSIIDEQFF. DNA of the CDR3: TGTGCCAGTAGTATTATAGATGAGCAGTTCTTC.

This clonotype occurred many times. The rearrangement uses TRBV7-2 and TRBJ2-7, with D perhaps matching TRBD1 or TRBD2 (5 bases each). Looked up from germline, CDR1 is SGHTA and CDR2 is FQGNSA. The CDR3 covers 14 residues. V lost 5 bases and J 6 bases, leaving 17 bases between the germline ends. The CDR3 is CASSGRVGSVEQYF. CDR3 nucleotides: TGTGCCAGCAGCGGCAGGGTGGGGAGTGTCGAGCAGTACTTC.

Many counts were recorded for this clonotype. This sequence joins TRBV5-1 and TRBJ2-1; D is possibly TRBD1 or TRBD2 (5 bases each). V was cut by 4 bases and J by 9 bases, with 11 bases left in between. This CDR3 is built from 12 residues. CDR1 is SGHRS, CDR2 YFSETQ, per germline. The CDR3 DNA reads TGCGCCAGCAGCCCAGGGAGTACTGAGCAGTTCTTC. Protein product: CASSPGSTEQFF.

V usage is TRBV27 and J usage is TRBJ2-5; 7 nucleotides align to TRBD1. The germline gives CDR1 MNHEY, CDR2 SMNVEV (reference sequence). This CDR3 comprises 15 residues. The V gene end was trimmed by 1 base and the J gene end by 2 bases; junction bases not matched to a gene: 4. CDR3 residues: CASSLFGTVQETQYF. DNA of the CDR3: TGTGCCAGCAGTTTATTCGGGACAGTACAAGAGACCCAGTACTTC.

V and J are TRBV7-9 and TRBJ2-7, with D possibly called TRBD1 or TRBD2 (5 bases each). This CDR3 has 14 amino acids. V was clipped by 1 base and J by 7 bases, with 14 bases between them. Germline values: CDR1 SEHNR, CDR2 FQNEAQ (reference sequence). The chain's CDR3 is CASSLVEGYNEQYF. In DNA form, the CDR3 reads TGTGCCAGCAGCTTAGTTGAGGGGTATAATGAGCAGTACTTC.

For the CDR3, the DNA is TGTGCCAGTAGTATTTCTGGGATACAACACACCGGGGAGCTGTTTTTT. Translated: CASSISGIQHTGELFF. V and J are TRBV19 and TRBJ2-2; D unresolved. Germline CDR1 LNHDA, CDR2 SQIVND (reference sequence). This CDR3 has 16 amino acids. V lost 3 bases and J 3 bases, leaving 14 bases between the germline ends. Drawing the rest from reference TRBV19 and TRBJ2-2, the complete variable domain is DGGITQSPKYLFRKEGQNVTLSCEQNLNHDAMYWYRQDPGQGLRLIYYSQIVNDFQKGDIAEGYSVSREKKESFPLTVTSAQKNPTAFYLCASSISGIQHTGELFFGEGSRLTVL.

This clonotype has at least ten counts. The CDR3 sequence: CASSLLPGHTYEQYF. In DNA, the CDR3 is TGTGCCAGCAGCTTATTGCCGGGACACACCTACGAGCAGTACTTC. The chain links TRBV7-9 to TRBJ2-7; D may be TRBD1 (6 bases). Trimming took 2 bases from V and 2 from J, leaving 13 bases between them. This CDR3 is built from 15 residues. The germline gives CDR1 SEHNR, CDR2 FQNEAQ (reference sequence).